These T cell receptor beta chains were read from a single sample in a study of identical twins. One entry per CDR3 protein, called by TCRdb with MiXCR from the 5' RACE reads. This sample has about 720,000 distinct CDR3 sequences, with about 20% found just once. These sequences were also reported in another study, on T cells expressing NK-cell markers.

What was sequenced was PBMCs. Receptors were obtained from a woman between 18 and 30 years old in good health. The CDR3 runs from the conserved cysteine through the conserved F or W. The D gene is left open where the match is weak. Clone size appears in some rows only: once, few, many, or a class for an expanded clone.

13 | few | - | TRBJ1-2 | TRBV6-1 | TGTGCCAGCACCCCCACCAGGGAAAGAGGCTACACCTTC | CASTPTRERGYTF
12 | few | - | TRBJ2-5 | TRBV9 | TGTGCCAGCAGCGTTTTGGGGGAGACCCAGTACTTC | CASSVLGETQYF
12 | - | - | TRBJ2-1 | TRBV7-9 | TGTGCCAGCACGGGAGACAGTAGTGAGCAGTTCTTC | CASTGDSSEQFF
13 | - | - | TRBJ1-2 | TRBV2 | TGTGCCAGCAGGAGGGGGGGAGGAGAAGGCTACACCTTC | CASRRGGGEGYTF
13 | few | - | TRBJ2-3 | TRBV11-2 | TGTGCCAGCAGCTTAGACTTAAGCGATACGCAGTATTTT | CASSLDLSDTQYF
14 | few | - | TRBJ1-3 | TRBV20-1 | TGCAGTGCTAGAGAGGGCAGCTCTGGAAACACCATATATTTT | CSAREGSSGNTIYF
14 | few | TRBD1 | TRBJ2-1 | TRBV12-3/TRBV12-4 | TGTGCCAGCAGTAAGGGGGCTAGGGTAAATGAGCAGTTCTTC | CASSKGARVNEQFF
16 | - | TRBD1 | TRBJ1-2 | TRBV4-3 | TGCGCCAGCAGCCCTATGTCGACAGGGACTAACTATGGCTACACCTTC | CASSPMSTGTNYGYTF
14 | many | TRBD1 | TRBJ1-5 | TRBV10-3 | TGTGCCAGCCGGGACAGGGGATTGAATCAGCCCCAGCATTTT | CASRDRGLNQPQHF
13 | - | - | TRBJ1-1 | TRBV12-3/TRBV12-4 | TGTGCCAGCAGTTTAGGGTCTTTTCATGAAGCTTTCTTT | CASSLGSFHEAFF
17 | few | TRBD2 | TRBJ2-7 | TRBV9 | TGTGCCAGCAGCGTGGGCCGGACTAGCGGGAGTTTCCACGAGCAGTACTTC | CASSVGRTSGSFHEQYF
11 | - | - | TRBJ2-7 | TRBV6-1 | TGTGCCAGCAACCTAGGGGGTGAGCAGTACTTC | CASNLGGEQYF
14 | - | - | TRBJ2-1 | TRBV7-9 | TGTGCCAGCAGCCCCTTGGCTAACTACAATGAGCAGTTCTTC | CASSPLANYNEQFF
13 | few | - | TRBJ2-7 | TRBV12-3/TRBV12-4 | TGTGCCAGCAGTTTACGGAGTCTCTACGAGCAGTACTTC | CASSLRSLYEQYF
12 | few | TRBD2 | TRBJ2-1 | TRBV20-1 | TGCAGTGCGGCACTAGCGGGCCATGGGCAGTTCTTC | CSAALAGHGQFF
13 | - | - | TRBJ2-5 | TRBV20-1 | TGCAGTGCCACAACACCGTACCAAGAGACCCAGTACTTC | CSATTPYQETQYF
14 | - | TRBD1 | TRBJ1-5 | TRBV6-1 | TGTGCCAGCACAGGACAGGGTCGTAATCAGCCCCAGCATTTT | CASTGQGRNQPQHF
13 | - | - | TRBJ2-5 | TRBV20-1 | TGCAGTGCACCGCCGCCAGCCCAAGAGACCCAGTACTTC | CSAPPPAQETQYF
13 | many | - | TRBJ1-5 | TRBV12-3/TRBV12-4 | TGTGCCAGCAGTTATACAGGCAATCAGCCCCAGCATTTT | CASSYTGNQPQHF
14 | few | - | TRBJ1-3 | TRBV12-3/TRBV12-4 | TGTGCCAGCAGTTTTGGGGGTCTAGGAAACACCATATATTTT | CASSFGGLGNTIYF
16 | few | TRBD2 | TRBJ2-3 | TRBV5-6 | TGTGCCAGCAGCTTGACTTCTAGCGGGGCCACAGATACGCAGTATTTT | CASSLTSSGATDTQYF
15 | - | - | TRBJ2-2 | TRBV5-1 | TGCGCCAGCAGCTGGGGGGCGGACTACACCGGGGAGCTGTTTTTT | CASSWGADYTGELFF
13 | - | TRBD1 | TRBJ1-1 | TRBV12-3/TRBV12-4 | TGTGCCAGCAGGGGACAGGGGATCACTGAAGCTTTCTTT | CASRGQGITEAFF
16 | many | TRBD2 | TRBJ2-1 | TRBV7-9 | TGTGCCAGCAGCTTAACCGGGACTAGCGGGGCCTTACGGCAGTTCTTC | CASSLTGTSGALRQFF
14 | few | - | TRBJ1-2 | TRBV12-3/TRBV12-4 | TGTGCCAGCAGTTTGAGGAACCGCAACTATGGCTACACCTTC | CASSLRNRNYGYTF
15 | - | - | TRBJ1-2 | TRBV12-3/TRBV12-4 | TGTGCCAGCGTTAGGGGGGCAGGACCTAACTATGGCTACACCTTC | CASVRGAGPNYGYTF
18 | few | TRBD2 | TRBJ2-3 | TRBV6-5 | TGTGCCAGCAGTTCCTTTGGGCTAGCGGGGGACGGCACAGATACGCAGTATTTT | CASSSFGLAGDGTDTQYF
13 | - | - | TRBJ2-1 | TRBV6-2/TRBV6-3 | TGTGCCAGCAGTGACGAGCAGGGGGGTGAGCGGTTCTTC | CASSDEQGGERFF
15 | many | - | TRBJ1-1 | TRBV15 | TGTGCCACCAGCACGACAGTAAAAATGAACACTGAAGCTTTCTTT | CATSTTVKMNTEAFF
12 | - | - | TRBJ2-1 | TRBV29-1 | TGCAGCTCACGGAAACAGGACAATGAGCAGTTCTTC | CSSRKQDNEQFF
15 | many | - | TRBJ2-5 | TRBV29-1 | TGCAGCGTTGAAGATATGCGGCAGAGAAAAGAGACCCAGTACTTC | CSVEDMRQRKETQYF
17 | - | TRBD2 | TRBJ2-2 | TRBV6-4 | TGTGCCAGCAGTGACTCGGACCTGGGACTAGGTTCCGGGGAGCTGTTTTTT | CASSDSDLGLGSGELFF
11 | many | - | TRBJ1-1 | TRBV12-3/TRBV12-4 | TGTGCCAGCAGCTTTAGGACTGAAGCTTTCTTT | CASSFRTEAFF
12 | - | - | TRBJ2-2 | TRBV29-1 | TGCAGCGTTGAATCCGGGTCCGGGGAGCTGTTTTTT | CSVESGSGELFF
13 | few | TRBD1 | TRBJ1-2 | TRBV14 | TGTGCCAGCAGCCAGGCGACAGGGGGGGGCTACACCTTC | CASSQATGGGYTF
14 | few | - | TRBJ2-5 | TRBV10-2 | TGCGCCAGCAGTGTTGGCCTAGCGCAAGAGACCCAGTACTTC | CASSVGLAQETQYF
16 | - | - | TRBJ1-5 | TRBV6-1 | TGTGCCAGCAGTGAAGCAGGACGGAGCTACTATCAGCCCCAGCATTTT | CASSEAGRSYYQPQHF
17 | - | TRBD1 | TRBJ1-1 | TRBV18 | TGTGCCAGCTCCTTAGGACAGGACCGAATAATGAACACTGAAGCTTTCTTT | CASSLGQDRIMNTEAFF
13 | - | - | TRBJ2-3 | TRBV20-1 | TGCAGTGCTAAAGGACTTAGCACAGATACGCAGTATTTT | CSAKGLSTDTQYF
15 | few | - | TRBJ2-5 | TRBV5-6 | TGTGCCAGCAGCCACAGACGACTAGGTGGTGAGACCCAGTACTTC | CASSHRRLGGETQYF
13 | few | - | TRBJ2-1 | TRBV20-1 | TGCAGTGCTAGAATACAGGGTACTGATGAGCAGTTCTTC | CSARIQGTDEQFF
14 | - | - | TRBJ1-4 | TRBV27 | TGTGCCAGCAGACTCGAGGGAACTAATGAAAAACTGTTTTTT | CASRLEGTNEKLFF
11 | - | TRBD1 | TRBJ2-1 | TRBV20-1 | TGCAGTGCGGACAGGGCAACTGAGCAGTTCTTC | CSADRATEQFF
14 | - | - | TRBJ2-5 | TRBV11-2 | TGTGCCAGCAGCCGCGGGGGACAGACGGAGACCCAGTACTTC | CASSRGGQTETQYF
15 | many | - | TRBJ2-5 | TRBV6-1 | TGTGCCAGCAGACAAATCGGAAGGCAGGGAGGGACCCAGTACTTC | CASRQIGRQGGTQYF
15 | - | TRBD2 | TRBJ2-1 | TRBV10-3 | TGTGCCATCAGTGGGGGACTAGCGGGCCCCAATGAGCAGTTCTTC | CAISGGLAGPNEQFF
15 | - | TRBD2 | TRBJ2-5 | TRBV18 | TGTGCCAGCTCATCTATAGCGGGAGGACGAGAGACCCAGTACTTC | CASSSIAGGRETQYF
12 | many | - | TRBJ1-1 | TRBV18 | TGTGCCAGCTCAAAAGGATATACTGAAGCTTTCTTT | CASSKGYTEAFF
17 | - | TRBD1 | TRBJ2-6 | TRBV5-1 | TGCGCCAGCAGCCCCGGGACAGGGTACTCTGGGGCCAACGTCCTGACTTTC | CASSPGTGYSGANVLTF
17 | - | - | TRBJ2-1 | TRBV21-1 | TGTGCCAGCAGCAAAGGTCGGGATTGCGGGCTTAACAGTGAGCAGTTCTTC | CASSKGRDCGLNSEQFF
15 | few | TRBD1 | TRBJ2-1 | TRBV25-1 | TGTGCCAGCAGTGAAACTAGGGGGCAAGTGAATGAGCAGTTCTTC | CASSETRGQVNEQFF
15 | - | - | TRBJ1-6 | TRBV5-5 | TGTGCCAGCAGCTTGAGGTTTGGGTTTAATTCACCCCTCCACTTT | CASSLRFGFNSPLHF
11 | few | - | TRBJ1-1 | TRBV11-2 | TGTGCCAGCAGTTCCTGGACAGAAGCTTTCTTT | CASSSWTEAFF
14 | - | TRBD1 | TRBJ1-2 | TRBV5-1 | TGCGCCAGCAGCAGGGGACAGGGGAACGATGGCTACACCTTC | CASSRGQGNDGYTF
16 | - | - | TRBJ2-1 | TRBV5-1 | TGCGCCAGCAGCCTACAGATTATCAGCTCCTACAATGAGCAGTTCTTC | CASSLQIISSYNEQFF
15 | few | TRBD1 | TRBJ1-4 | TRBV15 | TGTGCCACCAGCAGAGAACGGACAGGGAATGAAAAACTGTTTTTT | CATSRERTGNEKLFF
13 | once | - | TRBJ2-7 | TRBV5-1 | TGCGCCAGCAGCTCTGGGCCTCCCTACGAGCAGTACTTC | CASSSGPPYEQYF
17 | - | TRBD2 | TRBJ2-2 | TRBV7-7 | TGTGCTAGCAGCTTACACCCGGGACTAGCGGGGGCTGGGGAGCTGTTTTTT | CASSLHPGLAGAGELFF
16 | few | TRBD2 | TRBJ2-1 | TRBV27 | TGTGCCAGCAGTTCAAGGACTAGCGGGGTTGACAATGAGCAGTTCTTC | CASSSRTSGVDNEQFF
15 | few | - | TRBJ2-1 | TRBV5-1 | TGCGCCAGCGCTCGATCGGGGAGCTCCTACAATGAGCAGTTCTTC | CASARSGSSYNEQFF